The present entry profiles one T cell receptor (beta chain) with its context. Its specificity is unknown. PCR was performed using 60 Vbeta and 13 Jbeta primers. Only in-frame clones appear in the TCRdb table, and some are missing; sequencing was by immunoSEQ multiplex PCR. In the table there are about 200,000 clones, about 81% of which are singletons. This sample was taken from a study of cytomegalovirus exposure and HLA in healthy donors. Study-level background: As released early, the data held roughly 85 million unique TCRs from HLA-typed donors. Study results and limitations: The authors considered a cluster of highly shared sequence variants likely to be a sequencing artifact.

Each donor's status was that of a healthy bone marrow donor. The sequence was collected from a woman between 50 and 59 years old in good health and CMV-seropositive. The sequencing input was PBMCs.

In DNA form, the CDR3 reads TGTGCCAGCAAAGCGGGGGAAAAACTGTTTTTT. The encoded protein is CASKAGEKLFF. V gene TRBV27 combines with J gene TRBJ1-4; no firm D call. This CDR3 comprises 11 residues. CDR1 is MNHEY and CDR2 is SMNVEV in the germline V gene (reference sequence). V gave up 7 bases and J gave up 8 bases, with 8 bases separating them.